The T cell receptor (beta chain) under discussion was sequenced for a study of OX40 agonist ivuxolimab in advanced cancers. Study-wide context: Ivuxolimab was a fully human IgG2 agonistic monoclonal antibody targeting the costimulatory receptor OX40 (CD134). Intravenous ivuxolimab was administered to patients every 2 weeks at six dose levels: 0.01, 0.1, 0.3, 1.5, 3 and 10 mg/kg. Of the roughly 50 dose-escalation patients, hepatocellular carcinoma was present in about 20, melanoma in around 15, renal cell carcinoma in 9 and head and neck cancer in 9. A male proportion of almost 85% and a mean age of about 60 years, ranging from about 20 to 85, were recorded for the dose-escalation cohort. Prior anti-PD-1, anti-PD-L1 or anti-CTLA-4 therapy was permitted, and 40% of dose-escalation patients had received checkpoint inhibitors. Three dose-escalation patients achieved partial responses, one with hepatocellular carcinoma and two with cutaneous melanoma. Peripheral TCRbeta sequencing was intended to test whether TCR sequence diversity was altered and clonal T-cell expansion was caused by ivuxolimab. The monotherapy dose-escalation portion (N of about 49 patients) of the phase I ivuxolimab trial is reported in the paper.

CDR1 is given as ENHRY and CDR2 as SYGVKD, both from the germline V gene. V was cut back by 4 bases and J by 4 bases, leaving a gap of 19 bases between them. The CDR3 spans 16 residues, from the cysteine through the phenylalanine. The retained sequence is limited to the CDR3, 48 bases, with the frame set at the first base. About this clone itself: Its binding antigen is unknown. No much larger clonotype is one base removed from it; base qualities were not supplied.

Patients with autoimmune disease history or receiving systemic immunosuppression were excluded from the trial. Peripheral blood for TCR sequencing was drawn from every dose cohort at baseline, at cycle 4 day 1 and at cycle 7 day 1. Samples came from an open-label, multicenter, first-in-human phase I dose-escalation trial of ivuxolimab. Adults with locally advanced or metastatic melanoma, renal cell carcinoma, hepatocellular carcinoma or head and neck squamous cell carcinoma were enrolled in the trial. Before TCR sequencing, CD4+ and CD8+ T cells were separately sorted from peripheral blood. Study-wide conclusions, independent of this receptor: At doses of 0.1 to 3.0 mg/kg, clonal expansion of both CD4+ and CD8+ T cells in blood was seen between baseline and week 6. On average, CD8+ T cells showed more expanded clones than CD4+ T cells after ivuxolimab. Partial responders in the 0.1-3.0 mg/kg groups had among the lowest normalized peripheral clonal expansion, especially among CD8+ T cells. Low levels of normalized T-cell clonal expansion were also seen in some patients who did not respond. Which antigens the clonally expanded peripheral T cells were specific for was not determined.

For sequencing of the TCRbeta CDR3 region, genomic DNA was extracted from the sorted cells. The immunoSEQ Assay was used for sequencing of TCRbeta CDR3 regions. This immuneACCESS table, as held by TCRdb, lists in-frame sequences with V and J called but not all clones. Of the missing ones, under half trace to an unresolved V gene in checked studies; the others have no known cause. For this sample the table gives roughly 60,000 clones, of which less than 95% were detected only once. Around 15% of the sample is in the top ten clones. The clonotype originates from an adult with an advanced solid tumor such as melanoma, head and neck, liver or kidney cancer. The chain employs TRBV10-3 and TRBJ2-5, with no confidently assigned D gene. The starting material was CD4+ or CD8+ T cells sorted from blood, obtained in a trial of the OX40 agonist ivuxolimab. The DNA sequence reads TGTGCCATCAGTGCAAGGAGAACGGACCTCGGAGAGACCCAGTACTTC. Translated, it reads CAISARRTDLGETQYF.